Below are 10 T cell receptor beta chains sequenced from a single sample in a study of blood T cell repertoires in COVID-19 (dated by TCRdb to 2020 to 2021). Receptors were amplified or captured by the immunoSEQ multiplex PCR assay. Entries here come from immuneACCESS through TCRdb and include only in-frame sequences with V and J called. Some clones fail to appear in such tables; in the studies checked, an unresolved V gene covers under half of the shortfall, and the cause of the remainder is unknown. Recorded for this sample are about 76,000 clones; about 87% of them occurred a single time. Roughly 5% of the sample comes from the top ten. Input material: peripheral blood. Every receptor here comes from a middle-aged man with active COVID-19.

The rearrangement uses TRBV11-2 and TRBJ1-4; D might be TRBD1 (6 bases). Germline V gives CDR1 SGHAT, CDR2 FQNNGV. V shed 1 base and J shed 4 bases, with 10 bases lying between them. The CDR3 has 15 residues. CDR3 nucleotides: TGTGCCAGCAGCTTAGGAAGGGGGTTTAATGAAAAACTGTTTTTT. This translates into CASSLGRGFNEKLFF.

This clone was found a few times. The J gene is TRBJ1-3, the V gene TRBV27; D ambiguous. The germline CDR1 and CDR2 sequences are MNHEY and SMNVEV (reference sequence). V was clipped by 5 bases and J by 4 bases, with 9 bases between them. The CDR3 is 13 residues long. Here the CDR3 DNA reads TGTGCCAGCAGTCCACCGGGAGGAAACACCATATATTTT. It is translated as CASSPPGGNTIYF.

The chain uses TRBV4-2 and TRBJ2-1; D perhaps matches TRBD2 (7 bases). CDR3 length: 18 amino acids. V was pared by 2 bases and J by 0 bases, with 17 bases between. The germline CDR1 and CDR2 sequences are LGHNA and YNFKEQ. The CDR3 spells CASSQTYKGGSSYNEQFF. In DNA form, the CDR3 reads TGTGCCAGCAGCCAAACTTATAAGGGGGGGAGCTCCTACAATGAGCAGTTCTTC.

V usage is TRBV30 and J usage is TRBJ1-5; D call uncertain. This CDR3 contains 14 residues. V lost 0 bases and J lost 0, with 6 bases in between. Germline V gene lookup returns CDR1 GTSNPN and CDR2 SVGIG (reference sequence). CDR3 protein: CAWSVANSNQPQHF. DNA of the CDR3: TGTGCCTGGAGTGTAGCCAATAGCAATCAGCCCCAGCATTTT.

This chain connects TRBV11-3 to TRBJ2-3; D is unclear. The CDR3 runs 13 residues. Germline V gene lookup returns CDR1 SGHNT and CDR2 YENEEA. The V and J ends lost 1 base and 6 bases respectively, with 8 bases between them. The CDR3 sequence: CASSLVALDTQYF. The CDR3 DNA sequence: TGTGCCAGCAGCTTAGTAGCATTGGATACGCAGTATTTT.

The chain couples TRBV2 to TRBJ2-3; D possibly corresponds to TRBD1 (6 bases). The CDR3 totals 14 residues. Germline CDR1 is SNHLY and CDR2 is FYNNEI. V was clipped by 5 bases and J by 0 bases, with 9 bases between them. The CDR3 DNA reads TGTGCCAGCAGTCGGACAGCAAGCACAGATACGCAGTATTTT. Translating it yields CASSRTASTDTQYF.

The chain employs TRBV7-2 and TRBJ1-5; D is possibly TRBD1 (5 bases). With 1 base removed from V and 5 bases from J, the gap between germline ends came to 15 bases. CDR1 and CDR2 (germline): SGHTA, FQGNSA. The CDR3 is 16 amino acids. The CDR3 region is CASSLDYRTRHQPQHF. The CDR3 nucleotides are TGTGCCAGCAGCTTAGATTATCGGACACGGCATCAGCCCCAGCATTTT.

V is TRBV27 and J is TRBJ2-1; TRBD2 aligns across 13 bases. CDR1 and CDR2 (germline): MNHEY, SMNVEV (reference sequence). Losses at the gene ends were 4 bases for V and 8 bases for J; bases not matched to a gene: 8. The CDR3 covers 16 residues. The DNA for the CDR3 is TGTGCCAGCAGTTCATTACTAGCGGGAGGGCCTCATGAGCAGTTCTTC. This sequence encodes CASSSLLAGGPHEQFF.

This clone appeared a single time. This rearrangement joins TRBV4-2 to TRBJ2-1; 11 bases agree with TRBD2. CDR3 length: 18 amino acids. Looked up from germline, CDR1 is LGHNA and CDR2 is YNFKEQ. V lost 0 bases, J lost 1 base, and 5 bases stayed unmatched. CDR3 sequence (DNA): TGTGCCAGCAGCCAAGAGGTCCTAGCGGGAGGTTCCTACAATGAGCAGTTCTTC. Its protein is CASSQEVLAGGSYNEQFF.

The genes are TRBV7-2 and TRBJ2-7, with D possibly being TRBD1 (5 bases). Germline V gene sequence: CDR1 SGHTA, CDR2 FQGNSA. This CDR3 is built from 14 residues. The V and J ends lost 2 bases and 5 bases respectively, with 13 bases between them. The CDR3 DNA sequence: TGTGCCAGCAGCTTACGCAGGGATCTCGACGAGCAGTACTTC. Encoded protein: CASSLRRDLDEQYF. The full variable domain, completed using reference TRBV7-2 and TRBJ2-7, is GAGVSQSPSNKVTEKGKDVELRCDPISGHTALYWYRQSLGQGLEFLIYFQGNSAPDKSGLPSDRFSAERTGGSVSTLTIQRTQQEDSAVYLCASSLRRDLDEQYFGPGTRLTVT.